These 14 T cell receptor beta chains originate from one sample sequenced in a study of blood T cell repertoires in COVID-19. Profiling relied on immunoSEQ multiplex PCR, and the TCRdb table lists in-frame clones only, not all of them. Here the sample spans roughly 57,000 clones, 90% being singletons. Sequences were obtained from peripheral blood. The receptors shown here come from a human donor in a cohort sampled during active COVID-19.

The chain recombines TRBV5-6 with TRBJ2-1, with 9 bases aligning to TRBD2. Per germline, CDR1 SGHDT and CDR2 YYEEEE. There are 15 residues in the CDR3. Germline trimming cut 4 bases from V and 8 bases from J; bases unmatched to any gene: 10. The chain's CDR3 is CASSVLAGNYHEQFF. The CDR3 region has the DNA TGTGCCAGCAGCGTGCTAGCGGGAAATTATCATGAGCAGTTCTTC.

The chain has TRBV5-4 and TRBJ2-1; TRBD2 matches 7 bases. The CDR3 is made up of 15 amino acids. CDR1 is SGHNT, CDR2 YYREEE, per germline (reference sequence). Trimming took 3 bases from V and 6 from J; bases not matched to a gene: 9. The CDR3: CASSWGWGGSNEQFF. The CDR3 region has the DNA TGTGCCAGCAGCTGGGGCTGGGGGGGGAGCAATGAGCAGTTCTTC.

The chain joins TRBV29-1 to TRBJ2-2; tentatively, D is TRBD2 (5 bases). Germline loops: CDR1 SQVTM, CDR2 ANQGSEA. The germline V and J ends were trimmed by 7 bases and 5 bases, with 20 bases remaining between them. This CDR3 region has 15 residues. The CDR3 sequence: CSATSASLSTGELFF. CDR3 nucleotide sequence: TGCAGCGCCACTAGTGCTAGCTTGAGTACCGGGGAGCTGTTTTTT.

This chain joins TRBV1 and TRBJ1-4; the table calls TRBD1, which could not be checked here. TRBV1 counts as a pseudogene. The length of the CDR3 is 16 residues. The CDR3: CTSWFGQNQVSEKLFF. As DNA, the CDR3 is TGCACCAGTTGGTTTGGACAGAATCAAGTGAGTGAAAAACTGTTTTTT.

This clone was recorded only once. This chain connects TRBV2 to TRBJ2-3; possibly TRBD1 for D (6 bases). This CDR3 spans 14 amino acids. Trimming shortened V by 3 bases and J by 1 base, and 8 bases separated the two germline ends. CDR1 and CDR2 (germline): SNHLY, FYNNEI. This CDR3 reads CASSDQGRTDTQYF. The CDR3 DNA sequence: TGTGCCAGCAGTGATCAGGGGCGCACAGATACGCAGTATTTT.

The rearrangement joins TRBV19 to TRBJ2-3; 9 bases line up with TRBD2. Trimming took 2 bases from V and 4 from J; bases not matched to a gene: 10. Germline CDR1 and CDR2: LNHDA and SQIVND (reference sequence). This CDR3 region has 17 residues. CDR3 DNA sequence: TGTGCCAGTAGTATATCATTGGCGGGAGGGCTCTCAGATACGCAGTATTTT. Amino acids: CASSISLAGGLSDTQYF.

This clone was picked up one time. The chain recombines TRBV6-5 with TRBJ1-2; D possibly corresponds to TRBD1 (5 bases). V was shortened by 6 bases and J by 7 bases, with 15 bases between the two germline ends. Germline-derived CDR1 and CDR2 are MNHEY and SVGAGI. This CDR3 comprises 13 residues. In DNA form, the CDR3 reads TGTGCCAGCAGGCAGGGTATTCGGTCTGGCTACACCTTC. Amino acids: CASRQGIRSGYTF.

The genes are TRBV25-1 and TRBJ2-1; 9 positions agree with TRBD1. V was clipped by 5 bases and J by 7 bases; unmatched bases: 6. Germline V gives CDR1 MGHDK, CDR2 SYGVNS. The CDR3 has 14 residues. The CDR3 is CASSSRDRENEQFF. The CDR3 nucleotides are TGTGCCAGCAGTAGCCGGGACAGGGAAAATGAGCAGTTCTTC.

The chain is built from TRBV4-3 and TRBJ2-1; 10 nucleotides match TRBD2. The V segment lost 0 bases and the J segment 6 bases; nucleotides outside the gene matches: 8. Germline V gene data show CDR1 as LGHNA and CDR2 as YSLEER. CDR3 length: 17 amino acids. The CDR3 nucleotides read TGCGCCAGCAGCCAAGAACCTAGCGGGGGTGTATTCAATGAGCAGTTCTTC. It encodes CASSQEPSGGVFNEQFF.

The chain joins TRBV2 to TRBJ2-7, with 8 bases lining up with TRBD1. This CDR3 has 12 amino acids. Germline CDR1 is SNHLY and CDR2 is FYNNEI. V gave up 11 bases and J gave up 4 bases; unmatched junction bases: 7. DNA for the CDR3: TGTGCCGGTAGGACAGGGAGTTACGAGCAGTACTTC. It encodes CAGRTGSYEQYF.

The gene calls are TRBV6-5 and TRBJ1-4; TRBD1 matches 9 bases. J lost 10 bases, V lost 6 bases, and 6 bases had no gene match. Germline V gives CDR1 MNHEY, CDR2 SVGAGI. The CDR3 sequence is 13 residues long. The CDR3 is CASRPGQGRKLFF. In DNA form, the CDR3 reads TGTGCCAGCAGGCCGGGACAGGGAAGAAAACTGTTTTTT.

This chain uses TRBV7-2 with TRBJ2-5; a weak D match, TRBD1 (6 bases). Germline CDR1 is SGHTA and CDR2 is FQGNSA. Trimming shortened V by 2 bases and J by 2 bases, and 15 bases separated the two germline ends. The CDR3 consists of 16 residues. The CDR3 nucleotides are TGTGCCAGCAGCTTATGGGGGCTTGGGATACAAGAGACCCAGTACTTC. This gives the protein CASSLWGLGIQETQYF.

V and J are TRBV25-1 and TRBJ1-3; no reliable D call. The CDR3 extends over 12 amino acids. The V end lost 6 bases, the J end lost 6 bases, and 9 bases lay between the germline ends. From germline, CDR1 is MGHDK and CDR2 SYGVNS. The CDR3 sequence: CASSRTENTIYF. CDR3 nucleotides: TGTGCCAGCAGCCGGACTGAAAACACCATATATTTT.

The chain carries TRBV7-3 and TRBJ2-3; D might be TRBD1 (5 bases). The V end lost 5 bases, the J end lost 6 bases, and 12 bases lay between the germline ends. The CDR3 is 13 amino acids. Per germline, CDR1 SGHTA and CDR2 FQGTGA. The CDR3 sequence: CASSGKGRDTQYF. Written as DNA, the CDR3 is TGTGCCAGCAGCGGGAAGGGGCGGGATACGCAGTATTTT.